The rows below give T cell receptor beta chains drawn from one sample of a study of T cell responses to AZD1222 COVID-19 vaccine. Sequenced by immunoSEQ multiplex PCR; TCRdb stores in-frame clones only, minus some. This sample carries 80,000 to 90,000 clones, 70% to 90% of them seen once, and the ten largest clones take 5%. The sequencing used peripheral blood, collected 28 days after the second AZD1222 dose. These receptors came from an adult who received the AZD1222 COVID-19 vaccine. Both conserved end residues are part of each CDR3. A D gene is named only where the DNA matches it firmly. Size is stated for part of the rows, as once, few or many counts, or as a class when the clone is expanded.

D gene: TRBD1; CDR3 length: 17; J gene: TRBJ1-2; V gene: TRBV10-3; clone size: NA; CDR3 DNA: TGTGCCATCAGTGACCGTGGACAGGCATCGGAGGGGGATGGCTACACCTTC; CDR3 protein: CAISDRGQASEGDGYTF
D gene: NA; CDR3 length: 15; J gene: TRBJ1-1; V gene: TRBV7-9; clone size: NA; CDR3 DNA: TGTGCCAGCAGCTTAGGGAGGGTGACGGACACTGAAGCTTTCTTT; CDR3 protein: CASSLGRVTDTEAFF
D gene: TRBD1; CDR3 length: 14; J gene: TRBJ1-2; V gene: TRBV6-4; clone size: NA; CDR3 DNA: TGTGCCAGCAGTGAACAGGGGGGGGACTATGGCTACACCTTC; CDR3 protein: CASSEQGGDYGYTF
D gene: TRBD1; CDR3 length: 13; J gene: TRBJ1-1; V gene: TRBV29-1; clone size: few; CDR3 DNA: TGCAGCGTTGGGCGAGGGGGCGGCACTGAAGCTTTCTTT; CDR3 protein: CSVGRGGGTEAFF
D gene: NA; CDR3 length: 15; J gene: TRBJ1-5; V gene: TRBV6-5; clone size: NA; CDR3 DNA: TGTGCCAGCACTCCCGTAAAATTCGGCAATCAGCCCCAGCATTTT; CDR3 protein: CASTPVKFGNQPQHF
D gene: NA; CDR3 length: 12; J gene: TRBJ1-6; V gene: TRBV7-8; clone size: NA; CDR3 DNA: TGTGCCAGCAGCCCATATAATTCACCCCTCCACTTT; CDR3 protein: CASSPYNSPLHF
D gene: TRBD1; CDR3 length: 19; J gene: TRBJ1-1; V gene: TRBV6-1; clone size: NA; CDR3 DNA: TGTGCCAGCAGTGAAGAGTCAACCGGGACAGGGGGCTTGGACACTGAAGCTTTCTTT; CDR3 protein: CASSEESTGTGGLDTEAFF
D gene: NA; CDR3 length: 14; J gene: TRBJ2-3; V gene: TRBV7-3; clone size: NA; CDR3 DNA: TGTGCCAGCAGCTTAGGTGTCGGCGGGAATACGCAGTATTTT; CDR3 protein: CASSLGVGGNTQYF
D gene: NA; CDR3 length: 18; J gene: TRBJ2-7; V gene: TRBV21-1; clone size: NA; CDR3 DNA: TGTGCCAGCAGCACTACGGGACAGGGGGACCCCAATTCCTACGAGCAGTACTTC; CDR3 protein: CASSTTGQGDPNSYEQYF
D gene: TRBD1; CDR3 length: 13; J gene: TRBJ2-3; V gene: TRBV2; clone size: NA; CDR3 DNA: TGTGCCAGCAGACGACAGGGGGGAGATACGCAGTATTTT; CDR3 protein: CASRRQGGDTQYF
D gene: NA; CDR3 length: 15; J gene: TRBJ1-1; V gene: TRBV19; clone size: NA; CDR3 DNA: TGTGCCAGTACCCCAGCAGGTATTATGAACACTGAAGCTTTCTTT; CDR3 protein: CASTPAGIMNTEAFF
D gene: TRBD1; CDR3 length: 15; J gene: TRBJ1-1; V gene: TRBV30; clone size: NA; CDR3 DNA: TGTGCCTGGATGAGGGACAGAGTTATGAACACTGAAGCTTTCTTT; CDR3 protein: CAWMRDRVMNTEAFF
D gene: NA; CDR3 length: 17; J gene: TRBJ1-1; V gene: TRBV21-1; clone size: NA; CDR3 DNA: TGTGCCAGCAGCCTATGCCCGGGACTAGGGGGGGACACTGAAGCTTTCTTT; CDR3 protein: CASSLCPGLGGDTEAFF
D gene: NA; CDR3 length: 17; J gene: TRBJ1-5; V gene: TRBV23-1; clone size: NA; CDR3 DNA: TGCGCCAGCAGTCAATCGGGGGGACTGAGAAGCAATCAGCCCCAGCATTTT; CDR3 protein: CASSQSGGLRSNQPQHF
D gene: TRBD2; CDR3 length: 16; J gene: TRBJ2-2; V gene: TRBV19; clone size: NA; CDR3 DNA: TGTGCCAGTAGTCCCGCGACTAGCGGGGGGATCGGGGAGCTGTTTTTT; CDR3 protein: CASSPATSGGIGELFF
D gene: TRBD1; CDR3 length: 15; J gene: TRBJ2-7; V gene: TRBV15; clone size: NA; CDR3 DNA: TGTGCCACCAGCAGAGAAACAGGGGGCGCCTACGAGCAGTACTTC; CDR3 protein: CATSRETGGAYEQYF
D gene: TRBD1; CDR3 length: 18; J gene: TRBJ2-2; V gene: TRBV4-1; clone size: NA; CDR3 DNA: TGCGCCAGCAGCCCGCACAATCCGGGGACAGTAAACACCGGGGAGCTGTTTTTT; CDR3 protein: CASSPHNPGTVNTGELFF
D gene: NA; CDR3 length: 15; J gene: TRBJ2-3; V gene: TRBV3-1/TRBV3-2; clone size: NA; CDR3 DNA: TGTGCCAGCAGCCAACCTGGACGAGTCCCAGATACGCAGTATTTT; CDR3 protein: CASSQPGRVPDTQYF
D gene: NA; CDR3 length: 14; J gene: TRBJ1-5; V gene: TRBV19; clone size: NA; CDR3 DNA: TGTGCCAGTAGTGTGGCAGGGAGCAATCAGCCCCAGCATTTT; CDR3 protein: CASSVAGSNQPQHF
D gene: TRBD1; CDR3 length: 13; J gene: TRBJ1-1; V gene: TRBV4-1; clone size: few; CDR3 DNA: TGCGCCAGCAGCCCCCCAGGGGGGACTGAAGCTTTCTTT; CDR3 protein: CASSPPGGTEAFF
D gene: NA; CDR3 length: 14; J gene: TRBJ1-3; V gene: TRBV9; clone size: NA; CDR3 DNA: TGTGCCAGCAGCGTCCAGGGATTTGGAAACACCATATATTTT; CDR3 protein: CASSVQGFGNTIYF
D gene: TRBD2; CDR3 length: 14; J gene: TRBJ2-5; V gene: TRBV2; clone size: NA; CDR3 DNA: TGTGCCAGCATGCTGGGGGGGGACCAAGAGACCCAGTACTTC; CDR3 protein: CASMLGGDQETQYF
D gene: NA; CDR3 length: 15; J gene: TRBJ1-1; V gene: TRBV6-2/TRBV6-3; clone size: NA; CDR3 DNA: TGTGCCAGCAGTTCCCCTGGGGACCCGAACACTGAAGCTTTCTTT; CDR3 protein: CASSSPGDPNTEAFF
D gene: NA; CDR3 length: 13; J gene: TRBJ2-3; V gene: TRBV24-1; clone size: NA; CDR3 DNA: TGTGCCACCGGAACGCCGGGGGCAGATACGCAGTATTTT; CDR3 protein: CATGTPGADTQYF
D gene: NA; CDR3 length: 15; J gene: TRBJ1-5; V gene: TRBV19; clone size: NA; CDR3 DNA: TGTGCCAGTAGTATGGGGACCCCGCACGGACAGCCCCAGCATTTT; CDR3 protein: CASSMGTPHGQPQHF
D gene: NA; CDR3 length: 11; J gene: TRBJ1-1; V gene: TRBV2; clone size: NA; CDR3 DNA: TGTGCCAGCAGCTGGGACACTGAAGCTTTCTTT; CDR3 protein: CASSWDTEAFF
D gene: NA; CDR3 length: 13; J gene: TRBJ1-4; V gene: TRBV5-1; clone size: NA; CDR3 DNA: TGCGCCAGCAGCCGAAGTCCGGACGAAAAACTGTTTTTT; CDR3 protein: CASSRSPDEKLFF
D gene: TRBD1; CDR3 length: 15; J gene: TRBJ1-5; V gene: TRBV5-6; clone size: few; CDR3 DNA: TGTGCCAGCAGCGGGCTAGACAGGGGCAATCAGCCCCAGCATTTT; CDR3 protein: CASSGLDRGNQPQHF
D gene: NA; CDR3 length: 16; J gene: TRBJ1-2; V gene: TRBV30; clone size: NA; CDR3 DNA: TGTGCCTGGAGGCGGGGGGGGACGGGGGGGAATGCTGGCTACACCTTC; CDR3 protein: CAWRRGGTGGNAGYTF
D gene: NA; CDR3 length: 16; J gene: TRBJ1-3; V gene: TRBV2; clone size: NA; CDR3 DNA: TGTGCCAGCAGTACCCACAGGCTAAGCTCTGGAAACACCATATATTTT; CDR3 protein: CASSTHRLSSGNTIYF
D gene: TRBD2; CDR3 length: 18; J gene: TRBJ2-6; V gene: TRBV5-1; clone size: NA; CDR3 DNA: TGCGCCAGCAGCCCAGCGGGGGGGAGAGTCTCTGGGGCCAACGTCCTGACTTTC; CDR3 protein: CASSPAGGRVSGANVLTF
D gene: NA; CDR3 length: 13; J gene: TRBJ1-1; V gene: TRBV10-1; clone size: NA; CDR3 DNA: TGCGCCAGCAGTGGACAGTTGAACACTGAAGCTTTCTTT; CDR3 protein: CASSGQLNTEAFF
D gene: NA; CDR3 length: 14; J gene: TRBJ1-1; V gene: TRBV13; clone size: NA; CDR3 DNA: TGTGCCAGCAGCTTCCGGTCCGGCGGCACTGAAGCTTTCTTT; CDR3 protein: CASSFRSGGTEAFF
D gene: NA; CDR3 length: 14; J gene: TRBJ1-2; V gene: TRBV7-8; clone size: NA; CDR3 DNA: TGTGCCAGCAGCTTAAATCTCCAGGGCACAGGCTACACCTTC; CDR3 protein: CASSLNLQGTGYTF
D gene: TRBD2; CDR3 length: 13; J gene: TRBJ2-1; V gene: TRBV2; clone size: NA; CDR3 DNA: TGTGCCAGCAGCCGGGACTACAGTTATGAGCAGTTCTTC; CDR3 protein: CASSRDYSYEQFF
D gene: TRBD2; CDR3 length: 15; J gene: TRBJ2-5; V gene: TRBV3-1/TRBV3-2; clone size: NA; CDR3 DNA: TGTGCCAGCAGCCCGGCTAGCGGGGTCGCTGAGACCCAGTACTTC; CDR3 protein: CASSPASGVAETQYF
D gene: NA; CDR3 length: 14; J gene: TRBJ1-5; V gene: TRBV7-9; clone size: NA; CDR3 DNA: TGTGCCAGCAGCTTCCCAGGATCCAATCAGCCCCAGCATTTT; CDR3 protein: CASSFPGSNQPQHF
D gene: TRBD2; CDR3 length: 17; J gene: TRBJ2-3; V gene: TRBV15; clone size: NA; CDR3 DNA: TGTGCCACCAGAGTAGCGGGGGGGCCCCGATCTGCAGATACGCAGTATTTT; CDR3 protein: CATRVAGGPRSADTQYF
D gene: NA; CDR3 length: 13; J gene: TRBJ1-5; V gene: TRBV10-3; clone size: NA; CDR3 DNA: TGTGCCATCAGTGACAGTAATAATCAGCCCCAGCATTTT; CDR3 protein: CAISDSNNQPQHF
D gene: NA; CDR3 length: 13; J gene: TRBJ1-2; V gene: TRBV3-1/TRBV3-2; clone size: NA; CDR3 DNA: TGTGCCAGCAGCCCGACAGGTAACTATGGCTACACCTTC; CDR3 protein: CASSPTGNYGYTF
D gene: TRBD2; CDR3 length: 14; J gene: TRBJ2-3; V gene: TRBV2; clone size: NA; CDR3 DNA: TGTGCCAGCAATCTAGCGGGGGGGGCAGATACGCAGTATTTT; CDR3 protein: CASNLAGGADTQYF
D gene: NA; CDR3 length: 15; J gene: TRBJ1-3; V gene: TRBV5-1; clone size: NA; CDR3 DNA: TGCGCCAGCAGCCCGGCAGTAAACTCTGGAAACACCATATATTTT; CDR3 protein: CASSPAVNSGNTIYF
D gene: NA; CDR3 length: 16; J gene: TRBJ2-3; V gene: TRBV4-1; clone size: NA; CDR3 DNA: TGCGCCAGCAGCCAAGTCGGCGTCAGGACGACAGATACGCAGTATTTT; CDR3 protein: CASSQVGVRTTDTQYF
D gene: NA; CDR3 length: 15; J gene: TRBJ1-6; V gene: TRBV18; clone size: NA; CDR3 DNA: TGTGCCAGCTCACCACGAGGGGTCTCCAATTCACCCCTCCACTTT; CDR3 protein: CASSPRGVSNSPLHF
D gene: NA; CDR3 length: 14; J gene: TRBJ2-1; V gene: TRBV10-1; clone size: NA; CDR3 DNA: TGCGCCAGTAGCCGGGATCCAGGGTACAATGAGCAGTTCTTC; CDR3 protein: CASSRDPGYNEQFF